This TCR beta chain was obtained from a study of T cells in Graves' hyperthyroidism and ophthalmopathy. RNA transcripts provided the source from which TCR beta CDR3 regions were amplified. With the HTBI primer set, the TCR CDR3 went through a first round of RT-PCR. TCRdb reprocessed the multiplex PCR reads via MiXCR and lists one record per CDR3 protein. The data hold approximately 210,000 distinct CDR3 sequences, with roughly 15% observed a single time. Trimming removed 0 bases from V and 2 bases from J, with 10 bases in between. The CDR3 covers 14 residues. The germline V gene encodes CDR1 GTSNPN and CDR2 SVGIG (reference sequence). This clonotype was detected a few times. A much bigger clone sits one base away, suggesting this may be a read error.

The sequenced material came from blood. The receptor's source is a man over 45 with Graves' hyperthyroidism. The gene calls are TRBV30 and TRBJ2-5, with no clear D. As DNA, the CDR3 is TGTGCCTGGAGTGTACTCAGCGATCAAGAGACCCAGTACTTC. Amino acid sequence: CAWSVLSDQETQYF.